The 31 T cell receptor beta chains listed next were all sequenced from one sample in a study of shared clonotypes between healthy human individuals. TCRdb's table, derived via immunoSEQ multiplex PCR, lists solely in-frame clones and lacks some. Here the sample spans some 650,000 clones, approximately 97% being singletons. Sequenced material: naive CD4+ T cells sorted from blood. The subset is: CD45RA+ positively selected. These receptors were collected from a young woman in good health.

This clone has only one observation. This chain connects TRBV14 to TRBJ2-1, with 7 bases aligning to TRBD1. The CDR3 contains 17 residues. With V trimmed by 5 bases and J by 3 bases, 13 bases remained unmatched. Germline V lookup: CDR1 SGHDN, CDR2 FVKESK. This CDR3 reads CASSAIEGASLYNEQFF. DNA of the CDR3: TGTGCCAGCAGCGCGATTGAGGGGGCGAGTCTCTACAATGAGCAGTTCTTC.

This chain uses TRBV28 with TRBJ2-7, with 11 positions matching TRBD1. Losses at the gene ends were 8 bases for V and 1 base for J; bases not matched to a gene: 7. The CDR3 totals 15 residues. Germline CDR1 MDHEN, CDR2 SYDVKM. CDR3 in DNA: TGTGCCAGCTATGAGGGGACAGGGGGGTCCTACGAGCAGTACTTC. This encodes CASYEGTGGSYEQYF.

CDR3 sequence reads: CAISEMTGANEKLFF. The CDR3, as DNA: TGTGCCATCAGTGAGATGACAGGGGCTAATGAAAAACTGTTTTTT. V usage is TRBV10-3 and J usage is TRBJ1-4; 8 bases align to TRBD1. Germline V gene sequence: CDR1 ENHRY, CDR2 SYGVKD. Trimming at V came to 2 bases and at J to 3 bases, leaving 2 bases not matched to a gene. The CDR3 contains 15 residues.

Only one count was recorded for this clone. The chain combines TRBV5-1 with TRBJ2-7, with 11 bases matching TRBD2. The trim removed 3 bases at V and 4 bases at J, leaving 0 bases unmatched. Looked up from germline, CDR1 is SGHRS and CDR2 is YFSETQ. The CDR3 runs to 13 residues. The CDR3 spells CASSWTSGYEQYF. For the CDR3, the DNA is TGCGCCAGCAGCTGGACTAGCGGGTACGAGCAGTACTTC.

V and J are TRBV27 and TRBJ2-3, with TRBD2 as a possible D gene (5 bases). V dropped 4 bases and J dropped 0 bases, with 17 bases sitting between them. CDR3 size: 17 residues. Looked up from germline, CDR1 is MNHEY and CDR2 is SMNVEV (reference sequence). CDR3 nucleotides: TGTGCCAGCAGTTCGAAGGGAGCTAGCACTAGCACAGATACGCAGTATTTT. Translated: CASSSKGASTSTDTQYF.

CDR3 in amino acids: CASSPWTGASRDTQYF. The CDR3, as DNA: TGTGCCAGCTCACCCTGGACAGGGGCATCACGGGATACGCAGTATTTT. The V and J genes are TRBV18 and TRBJ2-3; 9 positions agree with TRBD1. CDR1 and CDR2 from the germline V gene are KGHSH and LQKENI. The CDR3 consists of 16 residues. Losses at the gene ends were 3 bases for V and 6 bases for J; bases not matched to a gene: 10.

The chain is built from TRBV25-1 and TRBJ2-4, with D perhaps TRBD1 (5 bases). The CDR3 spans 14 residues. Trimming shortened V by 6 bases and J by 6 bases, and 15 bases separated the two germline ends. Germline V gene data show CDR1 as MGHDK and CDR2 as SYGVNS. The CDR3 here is CASRNSDILNIQYF. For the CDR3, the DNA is TGTGCCAGCAGAAACTCGGACATCCTAAACATTCAGTACTTC. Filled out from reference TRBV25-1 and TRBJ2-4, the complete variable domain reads EADIYQTPRYLVIGTGKKITLECSQTMGHDKMYWYQQDPGMELHLIHYSYGVNSTEKGDLSSESTVSRIRTEHFPLTLESARPSHTSQYLCASRNSDILNIQYFGAGTRLSVL.

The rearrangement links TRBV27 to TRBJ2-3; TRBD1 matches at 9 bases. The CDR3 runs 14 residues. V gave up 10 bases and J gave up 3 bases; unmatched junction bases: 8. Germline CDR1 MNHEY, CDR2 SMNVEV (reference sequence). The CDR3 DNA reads TGTGCCACCACACAGGGGGCGCGAACAGATACGCAGTATTTT. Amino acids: CATTQGARTDTQYF.

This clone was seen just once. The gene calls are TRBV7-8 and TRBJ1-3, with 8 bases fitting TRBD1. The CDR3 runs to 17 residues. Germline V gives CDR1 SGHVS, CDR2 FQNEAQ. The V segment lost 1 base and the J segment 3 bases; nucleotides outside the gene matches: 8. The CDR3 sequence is CASSLGFQGARGNTIYF. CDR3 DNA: TGTGCCAGCAGCTTAGGGTTCCAGGGGGCGCGTGGAAACACCATATATTTT.

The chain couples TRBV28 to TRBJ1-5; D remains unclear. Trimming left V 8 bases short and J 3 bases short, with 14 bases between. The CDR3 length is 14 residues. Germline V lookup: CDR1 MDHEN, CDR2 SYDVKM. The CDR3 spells CASVTGEANQPQHF. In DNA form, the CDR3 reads TGTGCCAGCGTTACGGGAGAGGCCAATCAGCCCCAGCATTTT.

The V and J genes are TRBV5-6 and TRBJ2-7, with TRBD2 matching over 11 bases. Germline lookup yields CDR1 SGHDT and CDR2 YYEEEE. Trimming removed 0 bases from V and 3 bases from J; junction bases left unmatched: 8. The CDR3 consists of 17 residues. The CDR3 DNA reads TGTGCCAGCAGCTTGGGTCCTAGCGGGAGGTGGAACTACGAGCAGTACTTC. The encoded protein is CASSLGPSGRWNYEQYF.

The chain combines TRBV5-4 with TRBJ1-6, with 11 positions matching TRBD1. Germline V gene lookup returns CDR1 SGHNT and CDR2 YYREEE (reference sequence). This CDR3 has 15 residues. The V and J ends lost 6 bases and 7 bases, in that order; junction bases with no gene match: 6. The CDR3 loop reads CASTSRDRGNSPLHF. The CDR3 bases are TGTGCCAGCACCTCTAGGGACAGGGGGAATTCACCCCTCCACTTT.

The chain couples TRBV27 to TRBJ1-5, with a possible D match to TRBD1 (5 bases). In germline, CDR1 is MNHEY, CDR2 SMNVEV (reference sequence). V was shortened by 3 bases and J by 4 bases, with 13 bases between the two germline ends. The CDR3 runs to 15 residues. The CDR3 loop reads CASSFPRVGNQPQHF. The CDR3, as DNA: TGTGCCAGCAGTTTCCCCAGGGTTGGGAATCAGCCCCAGCATTTT.

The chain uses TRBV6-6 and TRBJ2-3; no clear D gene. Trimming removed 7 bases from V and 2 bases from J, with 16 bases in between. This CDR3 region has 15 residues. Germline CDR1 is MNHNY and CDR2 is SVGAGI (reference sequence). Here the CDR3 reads CASNRAGPLTDTQYF. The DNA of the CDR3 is TGTGCCAGCAACCGGGCAGGACCGCTCACAGATACGCAGTATTTT.

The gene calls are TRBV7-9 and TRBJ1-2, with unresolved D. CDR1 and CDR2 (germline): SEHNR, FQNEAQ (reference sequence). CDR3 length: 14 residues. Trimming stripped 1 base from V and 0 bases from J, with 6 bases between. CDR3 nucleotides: TGTGCCAGCAGCTTAGAGATAGCTAACTATGGCTACACCTTC. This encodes CASSLEIANYGYTF.

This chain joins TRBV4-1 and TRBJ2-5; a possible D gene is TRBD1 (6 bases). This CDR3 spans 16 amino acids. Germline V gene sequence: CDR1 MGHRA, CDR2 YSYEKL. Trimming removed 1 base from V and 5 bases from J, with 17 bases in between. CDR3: CASSQGTVSGDETQYF. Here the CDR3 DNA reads TGCGCCAGCAGCCAAGGTACGGTCTCAGGGGATGAGACCCAGTACTTC.

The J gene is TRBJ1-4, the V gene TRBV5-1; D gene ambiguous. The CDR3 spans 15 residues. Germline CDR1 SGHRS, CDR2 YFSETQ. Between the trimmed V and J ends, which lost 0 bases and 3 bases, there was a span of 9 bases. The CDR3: CASSLVGQPNEKLFF. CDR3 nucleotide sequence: TGCGCCAGCAGCTTGGTCGGTCAGCCTAATGAAAAACTGTTTTTT.

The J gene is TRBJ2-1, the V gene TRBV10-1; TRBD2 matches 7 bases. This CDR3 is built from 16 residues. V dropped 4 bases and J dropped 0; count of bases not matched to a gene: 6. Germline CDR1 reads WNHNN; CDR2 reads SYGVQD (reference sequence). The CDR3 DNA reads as TGCGCCAGCAGTGCTCCAGGACTAGACTCCTACAATGAGCAGTTCTTC. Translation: CASSAPGLDSYNEQFF.

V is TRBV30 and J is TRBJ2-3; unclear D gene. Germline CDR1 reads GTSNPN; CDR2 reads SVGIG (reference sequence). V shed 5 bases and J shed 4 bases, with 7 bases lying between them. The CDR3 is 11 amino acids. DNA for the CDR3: TGTGCCTGGTCGGTCCCAGATACGCAGTATTTT. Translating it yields CAWSVPDTQYF.

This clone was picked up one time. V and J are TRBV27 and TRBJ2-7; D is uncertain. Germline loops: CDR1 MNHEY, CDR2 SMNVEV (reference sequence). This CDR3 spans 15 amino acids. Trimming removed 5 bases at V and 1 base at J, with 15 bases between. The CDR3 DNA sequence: TGTGCCAGCAGTGCCCGGGCAGTGGGTTCCTACGAGCAGTACTTC. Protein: CASSARAVGSYEQYF.

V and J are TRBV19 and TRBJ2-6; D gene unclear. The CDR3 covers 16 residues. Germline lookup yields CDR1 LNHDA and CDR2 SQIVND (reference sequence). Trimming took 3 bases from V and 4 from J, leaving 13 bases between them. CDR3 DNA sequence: TGTGCCAGTAGTATGGCAACCTTGCTAGGGGCCAACGTCCTGACTTTC. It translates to CASSMATLLGANVLTF. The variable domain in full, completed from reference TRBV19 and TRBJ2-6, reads DGGITQSPKYLFRKEGQNVTLSCEQNLNHDAMYWYRQDPGQGLRLIYYSQIVNDFQKGDIAEGYSVSREKKESFPLTVTSAQKNPTAFYLCASSMATLLGANVLTFGAGSRLTVL.

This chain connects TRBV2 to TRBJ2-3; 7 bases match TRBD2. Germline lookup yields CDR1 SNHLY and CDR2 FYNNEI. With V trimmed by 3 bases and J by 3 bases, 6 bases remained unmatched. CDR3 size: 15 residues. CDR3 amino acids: CASSETSYPTDTQYF. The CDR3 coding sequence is TGTGCCAGCAGTGAGACTAGCTATCCTACAGATACGCAGTATTTT.

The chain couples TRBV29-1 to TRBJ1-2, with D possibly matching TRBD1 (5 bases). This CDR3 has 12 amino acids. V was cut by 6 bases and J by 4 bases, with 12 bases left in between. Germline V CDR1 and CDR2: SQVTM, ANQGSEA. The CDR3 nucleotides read TGCAGCGTCGGTTGGGGGAGCTATGGCTACACCTTC. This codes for CSVGWGSYGYTF.

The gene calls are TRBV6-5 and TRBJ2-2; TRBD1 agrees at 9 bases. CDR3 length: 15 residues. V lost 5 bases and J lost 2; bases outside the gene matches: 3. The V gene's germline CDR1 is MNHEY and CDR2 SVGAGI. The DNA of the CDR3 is TGTGCCAGCAGTCGACAGGGGGTTAACACCGGGGAGCTGTTTTTT. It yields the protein CASSRQGVNTGELFF.

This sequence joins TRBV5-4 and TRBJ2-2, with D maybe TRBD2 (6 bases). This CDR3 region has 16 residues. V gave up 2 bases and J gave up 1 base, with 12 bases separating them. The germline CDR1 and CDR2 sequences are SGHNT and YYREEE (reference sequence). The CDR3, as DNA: TGTGCCAGCAGCTTCGGAGGGACCGGGAACACCGGGGAGCTGTTTTTT. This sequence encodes CASSFGGTGNTGELFF.

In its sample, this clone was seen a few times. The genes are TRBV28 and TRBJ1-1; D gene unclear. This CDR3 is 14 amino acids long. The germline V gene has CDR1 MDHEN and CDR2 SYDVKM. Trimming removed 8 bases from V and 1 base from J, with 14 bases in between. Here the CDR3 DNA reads TGTGCCAGCCTCCAATTCCGGGCGAACACTGAAGCTTTCTTT. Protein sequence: CASLQFRANTEAFF. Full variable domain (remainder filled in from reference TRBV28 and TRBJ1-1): DVKVTQSSRYLVKRTGEKVFLECVQDMDHENMFWYRQDPGLGLRLIYFSYDVKMKEKGDIPEGYSVSREKKERFSLILESASTNQTSMYLCASLQFRANTEAFFGQGTRLTVV.

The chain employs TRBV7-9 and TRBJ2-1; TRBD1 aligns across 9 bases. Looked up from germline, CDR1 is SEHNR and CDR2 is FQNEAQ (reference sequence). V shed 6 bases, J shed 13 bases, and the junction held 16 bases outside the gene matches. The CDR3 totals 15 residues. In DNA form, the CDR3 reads TGTGCCAGCAGTCGGACCGGGACAGGGCTCCTCCTACAGTTCTTC. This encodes CASSRTGTGLLLQFF.

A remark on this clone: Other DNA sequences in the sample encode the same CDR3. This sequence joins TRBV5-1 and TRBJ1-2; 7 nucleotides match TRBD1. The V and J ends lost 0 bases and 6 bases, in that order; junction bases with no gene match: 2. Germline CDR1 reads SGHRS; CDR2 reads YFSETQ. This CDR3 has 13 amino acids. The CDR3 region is CASSLGTGDGYTF. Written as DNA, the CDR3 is TGCGCCAGCAGCTTGGGAACAGGGGATGGCTACACCTTC.

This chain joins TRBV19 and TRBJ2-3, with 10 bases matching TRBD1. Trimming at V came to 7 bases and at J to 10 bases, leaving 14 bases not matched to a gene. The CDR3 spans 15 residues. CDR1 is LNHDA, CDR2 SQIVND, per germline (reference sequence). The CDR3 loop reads CASTPGQGRGSAQYF. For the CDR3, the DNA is TGTGCCAGTACCCCGGGACAGGGGCGAGGGTCGGCGCAGTATTTT.

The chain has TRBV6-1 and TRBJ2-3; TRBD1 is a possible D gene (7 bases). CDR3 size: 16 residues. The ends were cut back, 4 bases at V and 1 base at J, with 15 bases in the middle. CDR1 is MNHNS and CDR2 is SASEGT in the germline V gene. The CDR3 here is CASSGRTGGGTDTQYF. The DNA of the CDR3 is TGTGCCAGCAGTGGTAGGACAGGAGGGGGCACAGATACGCAGTATTTT.

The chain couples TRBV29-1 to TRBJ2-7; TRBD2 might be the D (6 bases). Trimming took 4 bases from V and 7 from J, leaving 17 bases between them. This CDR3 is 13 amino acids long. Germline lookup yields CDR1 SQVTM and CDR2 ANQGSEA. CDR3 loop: CSVGKGGYEEQYF. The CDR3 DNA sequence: TGCAGCGTTGGTAAGGGAGGCTACGAAGAGCAGTACTTC.